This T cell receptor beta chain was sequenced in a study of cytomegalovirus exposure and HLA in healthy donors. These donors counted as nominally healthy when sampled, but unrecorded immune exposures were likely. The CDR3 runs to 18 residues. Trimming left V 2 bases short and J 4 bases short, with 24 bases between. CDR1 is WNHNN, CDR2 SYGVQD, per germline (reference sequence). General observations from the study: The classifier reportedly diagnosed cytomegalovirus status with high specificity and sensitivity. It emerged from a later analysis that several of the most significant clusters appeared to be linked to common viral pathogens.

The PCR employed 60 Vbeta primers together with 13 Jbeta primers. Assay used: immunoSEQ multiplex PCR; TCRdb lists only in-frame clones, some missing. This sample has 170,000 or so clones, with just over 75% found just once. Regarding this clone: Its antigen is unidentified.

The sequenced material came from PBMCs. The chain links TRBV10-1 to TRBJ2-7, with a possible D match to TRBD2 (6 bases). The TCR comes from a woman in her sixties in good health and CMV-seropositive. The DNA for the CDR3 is TGCGCCAGCAGTGAGAAGGGAATAATGCCGGGAGTATCGTACGAGCAGTACTTC. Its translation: CASSEKGIMPGVSYEQYF.